Below, 14 T cell receptor beta chains from the same sample are listed, as sequenced in a study of cytomegalovirus exposure and HLA in healthy donors. This PCR relied on a set of 60 Vbeta primers and 13 Jbeta primers. Produced via immunoSEQ multiplex PCR; TCRdb's table is partial and in-frame only. Counted here are roughly 130,000 clones, about three quarters occurring once; the ten biggest clones make up approximately 7%. Sequenced sample: PBMCs. The source of these receptors is a man aged 35 to 55 in good health and CMV-seropositive.

V is TRBV5-1 and J is TRBJ2-7; a weak D match, TRBD1 (5 bases). V lost 4 bases and J 5 bases, leaving 13 bases between the germline ends. The germline gives CDR1 SGHRS, CDR2 YFSETQ. The CDR3 consists of 13 residues. The DNA for the CDR3 is TGCGCCAGCAGCAGGGGATCGTGGGACGAGCAGTACTTC. Translated, it gives CASSRGSWDEQYF.

CDR3 DNA sequence: TGTGCCAGTAGTATAGACCGGGACAGCGGATCACCACCTAGCAATCAGCCCCAGCATTTT. Amino acid sequence: CASSIDRDSGSPPSNQPQHF. V usage is TRBV19 and J usage is TRBJ1-5, with TRBD1 matching 7 bases. The V gene end was trimmed by 0 bases and the J gene end by 0 bases; junction bases not matched to a gene: 14. CDR1 is LNHDA, CDR2 SQIVND, per germline (reference sequence). There are 20 residues in the CDR3.

The chain combines TRBV5-1 with TRBJ2-1; 7 bases map to TRBD1. CDR1 SGHRS and CDR2 YFSETQ come from the germline V gene. The CDR3 has 15 residues. With 3 bases clipped from V and 6 bases from J, the junction kept 9 bases outside the gene matches. The CDR3 region is CASSSEAAGGNEQFF. The CDR3, as DNA: TGCGCCAGCAGCTCCGAGGCGGCAGGGGGCAATGAGCAGTTCTTC.

J is TRBJ1-2 and V is TRBV28; D is unclear. Trimming cost V 1 base and J 3 bases, with 15 bases left between them. Looked up from germline, CDR1 is MDHEN and CDR2 is SYDVKM. The CDR3 has 16 amino acids. The CDR3 reads CASSLLRPLGDYGYTF. The CDR3 DNA is TGTGCCAGCAGTTTATTACGTCCCCTGGGAGACTATGGCTACACCTTC.

The chain recombines TRBV2 with TRBJ2-7; TRBD2 matches 10 bases. CDR1 SNHLY and CDR2 FYNNEI come from the germline V gene. The trim removed 7 bases at V and 3 bases at J, leaving 12 bases unmatched. The length of the CDR3 is 16 residues. The CDR3 loop reads CASTSLAGVGVYEQYF. The CDR3 DNA follows: TGTGCCAGCACCTCTCTAGCGGGGGTAGGGGTCTACGAGCAGTACTTC.

The genes are TRBV28 and TRBJ1-5, with TRBD1 identical over 7 bases. The trim removed 6 bases at V and 4 bases at J, leaving 9 bases unmatched. This CDR3 contains 15 residues. Germline V gene data show CDR1 as MDHEN and CDR2 as SYDVKM. CDR3 sequence (DNA): TGTGCCAGCAGCCACGGGACAGCCCGAAATCAGCCCCAGCATTTT. Its protein product is CASSHGTARNQPQHF.

This chain connects TRBV5-6 to TRBJ2-7; D might be TRBD1 (5 bases). CDR1 and CDR2 (germline): SGHDT, YYEEEE. CDR3 length: 16 amino acids. The V end lost 1 base, the J end lost 4 bases, and 18 bases lay between the germline ends. The CDR3 nucleotides are TGTGCCAGCAGCTTGCTTCCTTTGGGCAGGGTTTACGAGCAGTACTTC. Its protein product is CASSLLPLGRVYEQYF.

The rearrangement joins TRBV18 to TRBJ2-7, with 9 bases identical to TRBD2. From germline, CDR1 is KGHSH and CDR2 LQKENI. This CDR3 is 14 amino acids long. Trimming at V came to 3 bases and at J to 7 bases, leaving 7 bases not matched to a gene. CDR3 sequence: CASSPLAGPLEQYF. The DNA of the CDR3 is TGTGCCAGCTCACCGCTAGCGGGACCGCTGGAGCAGTACTTC.

The chain recombines TRBV29-1 with TRBJ2-7, with TRBD2 matching over 8 bases. J was trimmed by 2 bases and V by 4 bases; bases with no gene match: 4. Germline CDR1 is SQVTM and CDR2 is ANQGSEA. The CDR3 runs to 13 residues. The CDR3, as DNA: TGCAGCGTTGTGGGACTAGGAGCCTACGAGCAGTACTTC. It encodes CSVVGLGAYEQYF.

This clone has just a few counts. The rearrangement uses TRBV28 and TRBJ2-2; TRBD1 might be the D (6 bases). CDR1 and CDR2 from the germline V gene are MDHEN and SYDVKM. CDR3 length equals 15 residues. Trimming stripped 6 bases from V and 0 bases from J, with 11 bases between. The CDR3 spells CASSLRGANTGELFF. The CDR3 nucleotides read TGTGCCAGCAGCCTCAGGGGCGCGAACACCGGGGAGCTGTTTTTT.

The V and J genes are TRBV10-2 and TRBJ2-5; 8 bases agree with TRBD2. The tail of the sequence fits TRBJ2-7 better, so the J call may be wrong. From germline, CDR1 is WSHSY and CDR2 SAAADI. The CDR3 runs to 12 residues. The chain's CDR3 is CASLAGSYEQYF. As DNA, the CDR3 is TGCGCCAGTTTAGCGGGATCCTACGAGCAGTACTTC.

In this sample, this clone turned up a few times. The gene calls are TRBV19 and TRBJ1-5, with 8 bases that match TRBD1. With 7 bases clipped from V and 5 bases from J, the junction kept 7 bases outside the gene matches. The V gene's germline CDR1 is LNHDA and CDR2 SQIVND (reference sequence). The CDR3 contains 14 residues. In nucleotides, the CDR3 is TGTGCCAGTAATCAACAGGGGGGACATCAGCCCCAGCATTTT. Its translation: CASNQQGGHQPQHF.

The gene calls are TRBV5-1 and TRBJ1-2, with 12 bases aligning to TRBD1. The germline V gene encodes CDR1 SGHRS and CDR2 YFSETQ. The length of the CDR3 is 15 residues. The V segment lost 4 bases and the J segment 6 bases; nucleotides outside the gene matches: 7. The CDR3 sequence is CASSVGGQGADGYTF. In DNA, the CDR3 is TGCGCCAGCAGCGTGGGGGGACAGGGGGCTGATGGCTACACCTTC.

This clone has only a few counts. V is TRBV11-1 and J is TRBJ2-3; D may be TRBD1 (6 bases). V gave up 5 bases and J gave up 4 bases, with 19 bases separating them. The CDR3 consists of 16 residues. CDR1 SGHAT and CDR2 FQDESV come from the germline V gene (reference sequence). DNA for the CDR3: TGTGCCAGCAGCAACCGGGACATAAGACGCGCAGATACGCAGTATTTT. Translation: CASSNRDIRRADTQYF.